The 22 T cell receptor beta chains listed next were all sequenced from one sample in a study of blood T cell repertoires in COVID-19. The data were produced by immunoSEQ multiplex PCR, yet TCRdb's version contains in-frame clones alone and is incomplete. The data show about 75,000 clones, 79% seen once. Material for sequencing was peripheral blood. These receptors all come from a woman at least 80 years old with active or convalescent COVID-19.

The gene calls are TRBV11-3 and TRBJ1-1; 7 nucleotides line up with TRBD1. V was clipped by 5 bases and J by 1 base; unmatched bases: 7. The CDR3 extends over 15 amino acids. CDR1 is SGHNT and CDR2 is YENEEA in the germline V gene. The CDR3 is CASSPRTGANTEAFF. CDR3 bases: TGTGCCAGCAGCCCGAGGACAGGCGCGAACACTGAAGCTTTCTTT.

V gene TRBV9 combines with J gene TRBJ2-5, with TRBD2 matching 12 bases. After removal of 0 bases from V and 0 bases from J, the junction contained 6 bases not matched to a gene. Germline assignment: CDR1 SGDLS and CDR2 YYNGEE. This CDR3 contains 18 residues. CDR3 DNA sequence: TGTGCCAGCAGCGTAGGCGGTACTAGCGGGGGGTACCAAGAGACCCAGTACTTC. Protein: CASSVGGTSGGYQETQYF.

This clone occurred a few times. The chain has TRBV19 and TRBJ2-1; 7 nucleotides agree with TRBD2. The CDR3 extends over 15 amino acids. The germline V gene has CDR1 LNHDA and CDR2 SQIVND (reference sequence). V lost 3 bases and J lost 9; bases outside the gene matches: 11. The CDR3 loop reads CASSILVAGVSEQFF. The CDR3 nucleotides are TGTGCCAGTAGTATCTTAGTGGCGGGAGTGAGTGAGCAGTTCTTC.

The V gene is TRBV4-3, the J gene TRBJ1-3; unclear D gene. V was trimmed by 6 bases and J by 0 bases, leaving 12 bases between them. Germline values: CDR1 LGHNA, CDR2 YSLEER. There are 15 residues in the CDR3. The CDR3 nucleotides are TGCGCCAGCAGTCTACTGGTCCGCTCTGGAAACACCATATATTTT. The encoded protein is CASSLLVRSGNTIYF.

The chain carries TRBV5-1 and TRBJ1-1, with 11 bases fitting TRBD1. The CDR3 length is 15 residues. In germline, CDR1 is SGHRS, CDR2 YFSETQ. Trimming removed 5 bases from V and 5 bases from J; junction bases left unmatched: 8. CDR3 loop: CASSRDRGISTEAFF. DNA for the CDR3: TGCGCCAGCAGTCGGGACAGGGGGATCAGTACTGAAGCTTTCTTT.

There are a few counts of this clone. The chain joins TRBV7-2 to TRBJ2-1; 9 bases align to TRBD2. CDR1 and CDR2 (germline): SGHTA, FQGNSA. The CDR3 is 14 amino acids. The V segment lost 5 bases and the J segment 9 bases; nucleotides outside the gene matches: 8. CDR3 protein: CASSHGGGGAEQFF. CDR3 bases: TGTGCCAGCAGCCACGGGGGCGGGGGGGCTGAGCAGTTCTTC.

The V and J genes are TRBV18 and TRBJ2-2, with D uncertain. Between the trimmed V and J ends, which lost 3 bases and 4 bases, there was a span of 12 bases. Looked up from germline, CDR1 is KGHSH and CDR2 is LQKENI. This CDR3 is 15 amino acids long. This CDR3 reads CASSPRSSSTGELFF. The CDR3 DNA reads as TGTGCCAGCTCACCTAGGAGCAGTAGCACCGGGGAGCTGTTTTTT.

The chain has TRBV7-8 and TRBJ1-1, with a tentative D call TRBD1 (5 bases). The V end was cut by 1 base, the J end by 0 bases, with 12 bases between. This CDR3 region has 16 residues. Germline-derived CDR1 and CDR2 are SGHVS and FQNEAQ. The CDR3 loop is CASSLGRTNLNTEAFF. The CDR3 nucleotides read TGTGCCAGCAGCTTAGGACGGACAAACTTGAACACTGAAGCTTTCTTT.

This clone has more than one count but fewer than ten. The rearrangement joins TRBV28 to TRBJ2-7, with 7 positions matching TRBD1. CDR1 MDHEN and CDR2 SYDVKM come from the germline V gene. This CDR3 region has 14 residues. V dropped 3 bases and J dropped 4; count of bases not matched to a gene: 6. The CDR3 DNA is TGTGCCAGCAGTTTCCCAGGGGGATTTTACGAGCAGTACTTC. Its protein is CASSFPGGFYEQYF.

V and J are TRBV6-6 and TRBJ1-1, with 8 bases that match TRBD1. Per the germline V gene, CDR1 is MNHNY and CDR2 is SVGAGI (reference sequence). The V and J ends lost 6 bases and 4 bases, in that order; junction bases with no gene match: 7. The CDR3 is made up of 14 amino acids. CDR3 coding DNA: TGTGCCAGCAGAAAGACAGGGGTGATCACTGAAGCTTTCTTT. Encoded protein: CASRKTGVITEAFF.

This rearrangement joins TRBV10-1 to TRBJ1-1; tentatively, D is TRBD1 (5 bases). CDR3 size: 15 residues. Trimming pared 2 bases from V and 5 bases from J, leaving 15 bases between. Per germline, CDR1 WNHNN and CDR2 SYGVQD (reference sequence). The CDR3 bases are TGCGCCAGCAGTGAGGTATCCCTCGGGGGGACTGAAGCTTTCTTT. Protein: CASSEVSLGGTEAFF.

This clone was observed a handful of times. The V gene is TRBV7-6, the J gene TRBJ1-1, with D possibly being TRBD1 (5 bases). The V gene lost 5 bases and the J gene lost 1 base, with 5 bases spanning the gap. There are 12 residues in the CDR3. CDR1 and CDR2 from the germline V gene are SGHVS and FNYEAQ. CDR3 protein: CASSDRNTEAFF. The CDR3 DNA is TGTGCCAGCAGCGACAGGAACACTGAAGCTTTCTTT.

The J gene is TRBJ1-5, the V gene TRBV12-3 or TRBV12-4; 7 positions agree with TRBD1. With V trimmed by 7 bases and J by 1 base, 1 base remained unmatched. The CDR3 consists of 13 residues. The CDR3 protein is CASKQGSNQPQHF. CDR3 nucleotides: TGTGCCAGCAAACAGGGGAGCAATCAGCCCCAGCATTTT.

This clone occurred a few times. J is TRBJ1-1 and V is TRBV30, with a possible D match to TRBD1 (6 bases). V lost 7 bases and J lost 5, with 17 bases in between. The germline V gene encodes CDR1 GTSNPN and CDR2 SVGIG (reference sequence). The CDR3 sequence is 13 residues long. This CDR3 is CASTGQLGTEAFF. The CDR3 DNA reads TGTGCCTCGACCGGACAGTTGGGGACTGAAGCTTTCTTT.

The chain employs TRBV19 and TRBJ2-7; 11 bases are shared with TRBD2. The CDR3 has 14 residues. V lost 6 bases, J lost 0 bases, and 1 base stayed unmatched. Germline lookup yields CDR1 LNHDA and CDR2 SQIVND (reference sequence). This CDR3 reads CASRTSGSSYEQYF. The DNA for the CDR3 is TGTGCCAGTAGAACTAGCGGGAGCTCCTACGAGCAGTACTTC.

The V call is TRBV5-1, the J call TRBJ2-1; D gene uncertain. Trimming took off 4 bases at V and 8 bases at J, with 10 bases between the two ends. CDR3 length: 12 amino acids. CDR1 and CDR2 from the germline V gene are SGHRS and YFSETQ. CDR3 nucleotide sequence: TGCGCCAGCAGCGTGGACCTATATGAGCAGTTCTTC. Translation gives CASSVDLYEQFF.

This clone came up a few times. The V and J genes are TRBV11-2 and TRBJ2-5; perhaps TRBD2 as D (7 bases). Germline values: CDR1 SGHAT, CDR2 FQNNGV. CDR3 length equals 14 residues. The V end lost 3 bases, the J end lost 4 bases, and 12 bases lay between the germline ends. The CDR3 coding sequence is TGTGCCAGCAGCTTTTGGCGGGGGCGAGAGACCCAGTACTTC. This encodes CASSFWRGRETQYF.

CDR3 sequence reads: CATSDAGRGGYTF. The CDR3 DNA is TGTGCCACCAGTGATGCCGGGAGGGGTGGCTACACCTTC. The chain uses TRBV24-1 and TRBJ1-2; D is possibly TRBD1 (5 bases). Trimming removed 3 bases at V and 7 bases at J, with 11 bases between. This CDR3 region has 13 residues. CDR1 is KGHDR and CDR2 is SFDVKD in the germline V gene.

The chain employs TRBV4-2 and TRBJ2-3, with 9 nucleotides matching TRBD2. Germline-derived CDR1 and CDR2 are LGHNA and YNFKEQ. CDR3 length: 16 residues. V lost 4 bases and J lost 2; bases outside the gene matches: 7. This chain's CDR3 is CASSRGSSGDTDTQYF. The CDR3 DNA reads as TGTGCCAGCAGCCGCGGATCTAGCGGGGACACAGATACGCAGTATTTT.

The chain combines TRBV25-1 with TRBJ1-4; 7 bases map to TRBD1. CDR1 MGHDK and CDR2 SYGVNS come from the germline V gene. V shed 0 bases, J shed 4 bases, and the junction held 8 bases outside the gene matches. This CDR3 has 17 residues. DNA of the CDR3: TGTGCCAGCAGTGAATATCCCAGGACAGGCGGTAATGAAAAACTGTTTTTT. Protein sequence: CASSEYPRTGGNEKLFF. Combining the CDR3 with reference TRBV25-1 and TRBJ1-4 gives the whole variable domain EADIYQTPRYLVIGTGKKITLECSQTMGHDKMYWYQQDPGMELHLIHYSYGVNSTEKGDLSSESTVSRIRTEHFPLTLESARPSHTSQYLCASSEYPRTGGNEKLFFGSGTQLSVL.

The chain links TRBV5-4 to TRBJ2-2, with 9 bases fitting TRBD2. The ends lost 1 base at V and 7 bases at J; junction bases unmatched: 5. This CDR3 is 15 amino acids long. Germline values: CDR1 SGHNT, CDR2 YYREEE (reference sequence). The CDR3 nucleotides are TGTGCCAGCAGCTTGCTGGCGGGGGGGGTCGGGGAGCTGTTTTTT. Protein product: CASSLLAGGVGELFF.

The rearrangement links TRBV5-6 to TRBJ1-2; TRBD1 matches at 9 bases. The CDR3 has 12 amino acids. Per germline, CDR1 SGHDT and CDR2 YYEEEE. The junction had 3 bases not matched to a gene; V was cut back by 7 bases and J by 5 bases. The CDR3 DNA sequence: TGTGCCAGCGGACAGGGGTTTTATGGCTACACCTTC. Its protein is CASGQGFYGYTF. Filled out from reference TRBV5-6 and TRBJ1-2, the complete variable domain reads DAGVTQSPTHLIKTRGQQVTLRCSPKSGHDTVSWYQQALGQGPQFIFQYYEEEERQRGNFPDRFSGHQFPNYSSELNVNALLLGDSALYLCASGQGFYGYTFGSGTRLTVV.